This entry is about one T cell receptor (beta chain). Time point reported: after neoadjuvant nivolumab, at surgical resection. The sample comes from a study of neoadjuvant anti-PD-1 for oral cavity cancer. V lost 7 bases and J 3 bases, leaving 13 bases between the germline ends. Germline V gene lookup returns CDR1 SQVTM and CDR2 ANQGSEA. This CDR3 is built from 12 residues. Measured with immunoSEQ multiplex PCR; TCRdb has only the in-frame clones, and not every one. In the table there are 13,000 to 15,000 clones, around 74% of which are singletons. This specimen consisted of PBMCs, obtained after nivolumab (anti-PD-1) treatment. The origin of this receptor is a person between 40 and 79 years old with oral cavity squamous cell carcinoma. This chain connects TRBV29-1 to TRBJ2-7, with D perhaps matching TRBD2 (5 bases). CDR3 sequence (DNA): TGCAGCGCTCGGACTTCGATCTACGAGCAGTACTTC. Its protein product is CSARTSIYEQYF.